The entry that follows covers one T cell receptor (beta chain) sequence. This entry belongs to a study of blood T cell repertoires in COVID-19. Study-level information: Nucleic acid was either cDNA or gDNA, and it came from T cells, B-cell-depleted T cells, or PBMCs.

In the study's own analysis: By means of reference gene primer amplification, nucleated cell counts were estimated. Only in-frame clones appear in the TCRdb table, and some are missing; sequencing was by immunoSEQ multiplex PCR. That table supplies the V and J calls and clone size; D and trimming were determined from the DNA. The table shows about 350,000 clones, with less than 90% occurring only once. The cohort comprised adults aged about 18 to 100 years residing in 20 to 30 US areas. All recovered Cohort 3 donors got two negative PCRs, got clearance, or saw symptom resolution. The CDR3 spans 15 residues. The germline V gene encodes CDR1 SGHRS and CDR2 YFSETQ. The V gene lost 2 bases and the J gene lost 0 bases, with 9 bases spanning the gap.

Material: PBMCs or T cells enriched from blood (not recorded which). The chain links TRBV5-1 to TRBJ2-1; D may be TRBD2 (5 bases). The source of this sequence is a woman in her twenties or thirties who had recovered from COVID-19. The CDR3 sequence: CASSFGLASYNEQFF. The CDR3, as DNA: TGCGCCAGCAGCTTCGGCCTAGCCTCCTACAATGAGCAGTTCTTC. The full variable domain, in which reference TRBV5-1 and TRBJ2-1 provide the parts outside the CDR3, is KAGVTQTPRYLIKTRGQQVTLSCSPISGHRSVSWYQQTPGQGLQFLFEYFSETQRNKGNFPGRFSGRQFSNSRSEMNVSTLELGDSALYLCASSFGLASYNEQFFGPGTRLTVL.